The text below deals with one TCR beta chain. This sample was taken from a study of T cell changes during pregnancy in multiple sclerosis. This table comes from immunoSEQ multiplex PCR, and its TCRdb copy is limited to in-frame clones, with some not included. This table has tens of thousands of clones, roughly 92% appearing once. Unmatched junction bases numbered 11, after V lost 7 bases and J lost 2 bases. The V gene's germline CDR1 is MDHEN and CDR2 SYDVKM. This CDR3 spans 16 amino acids. J is TRBJ2-1 and V is TRBV28; 7 nucleotides align to TRBD1. The source material was peripheral blood. This TCR derives from a female donor with multiple sclerosis, enrolled in a pregnancy study. The CDR3 DNA sequence: TGTGCCAGCACCCTGGTAACCGGGACAGCCTACAATGAGCAGTTCTTC. It encodes CASTLVTGTAYNEQFF.